This entry lists 26 T cell receptor beta chains sequenced from one sample in a study of T-cell memory formation after mild COVID-19. Using its own MiXCR run on the 5' RACE reads, TCRdb lists one record per CDR3 protein. The sample contains about 240,000 distinct CDR3 sequences, around a tenth of which appear only once. The sample was PBMCs or a T cell subset sorted from them (not recorded which). The source of these receptors is a man younger than 30 who had mild COVID-19 (a few samples of this study predate the infection). Cell type and time point are not known.

This clonotype was seen many times. The J gene is TRBJ2-5, the V gene TRBV20-1, with a tentative D call TRBD2 (6 bases). The CDR3 length is 13 residues. V dropped 3 bases and J dropped 6 bases, with 14 bases sitting between them. The germline V gene has CDR1 DFQATT and CDR2 SNEGSKA (reference sequence). For the CDR3, the DNA is TGCAGTGCTAGCCGGGAGATGAAAAAGACCCAGTACTTC. This translates into CSASREMKKTQYF.

This clonotype turned up a few times. V is TRBV27 and J is TRBJ1-2; 9 positions match TRBD1. Germline V gives CDR1 MNHEY, CDR2 SMNVEV (reference sequence). CDR3 length equals 15 residues. J was trimmed by 7 bases and V by 0 bases; bases with no gene match: 6. The CDR3 DNA sequence: TGTGCCAGCAGTTTATCTCGTACAGGGGGCTTTGGCTACACCTTC. Amino acids: CASSLSRTGGFGYTF.

The gene calls are TRBV12-3 or TRBV12-4 and TRBJ1-2; D might be TRBD1 (6 bases). The CDR3 spans 14 residues. V dropped 6 bases and J dropped 5 bases, with 16 bases sitting between them. The CDR3 protein is CASRDGGGGYGYTF. The CDR3 DNA reads as TGTGCCAGCAGAGACGGAGGGGGAGGGTATGGCTACACCTTC.

This clonotype has only a few counts. J is TRBJ1-6 and V is TRBV7-2, with a tentative D call TRBD1 (5 bases). The V end was cut by 5 bases, the J end by 8 bases, with 16 bases between. CDR1 and CDR2 (germline): SGHTA, FQGNSA. This CDR3 is 15 amino acids long. The CDR3 bases are TGTGCCAGCAGCCATAGGGGACGGATTGATTCACCCCTCCACTTT. Translated: CASSHRGRIDSPLHF.

This clonotype was found a few times. The chain uses TRBV18 and TRBJ1-5, with TRBD1 as a possible D gene (6 bases). V was clipped by 6 bases and J by 6 bases, with 18 bases between them. The CDR3 loop spans 15 amino acids. Germline CDR1 is KGHSH and CDR2 is LQKENI. The CDR3 DNA reads as TGTGCCAGCTCCTTAACGGCAGGGGCCGGTCAGCCCCAGCATTTT. Encoded protein: CASSLTAGAGQPQHF. Full variable domain (missing parts from reference TRBV18 and TRBJ1-5): NAGVMQNPRHLVRRRGQEARLRCSPMKGHSHVYWYRQLPEEGLKFMVYLQKENIIDESGMPKERFSAEFPKEGPSILRIQQVVRGDSAAYFCASSLTAGAGQPQHFGDGTRLSIL.

This clonotype has a count of ten or more. The CDR3: CASSLVGEGNQPQHF. The DNA for the CDR3 is TGTGCCAGCAGCTTAGTAGGAGAGGGCAATCAGCCCCAGCATTTT. V and J are TRBV7-2 and TRBJ1-5; D is ambiguous. The CDR3 totals 15 residues. With 1 base removed from V and 2 bases from J, the gap between germline ends came to 9 bases. Germline loops: CDR1 SGHTA, CDR2 FQGNSA. The complete variable domain, with remaining parts taken from reference TRBV7-2 and TRBJ1-5, reads GAGVSQSPSNKVTEKGKDVELRCDPISGHTALYWYRQSLGQGLEFLIYFQGNSAPDKSGLPSDRFSAERTGGSVSTLTIQRTQQEDSAVYLCASSLVGEGNQPQHFGDGTRLSIL.

This clonotype has only a few counts. J is TRBJ2-7 and V is TRBV7-6; 8 bases map to TRBD2. V lost 0 bases to trimming and J lost 7 bases; unmatched junction nucleotides: 2. This CDR3 is built from 13 residues. Germline V gene lookup returns CDR1 SGHVS and CDR2 FNYEAQ. Here the CDR3 reads CASSLALAGEQYF. In DNA form, the CDR3 reads TGTGCCAGCAGCTTAGCCTTAGCGGGGGAGCAGTACTTC.

There are many counts of this clonotype. The chain is built from TRBV7-3 and TRBJ2-5, with D perhaps matching TRBD1 (5 bases). The CDR3 loop spans 13 amino acids. Germline CDR1 SGHTA, CDR2 FQGTGA. Trimming pared 3 bases from V and 3 bases from J, leaving 8 bases between. CDR3 nucleotides: TGTGCCAGCAGCTTTGGCAGGGAAGAGACCCAGTACTTC. It is translated as CASSFGREETQYF.

This clonotype has at least ten counts. This sequence joins TRBV7-2 and TRBJ2-1; TRBD2 agrees at 10 bases. V lost 5 bases, J lost 9 bases, and 10 bases stayed unmatched. Germline assignment: CDR1 SGHTA and CDR2 FQGNSA. The CDR3 extends over 15 amino acids. The CDR3 here is CASSISGGIRPEQFF. CDR3 coding DNA: TGTGCCAGCAGCATTAGCGGGGGGATCCGTCCTGAGCAGTTCTTC.

V gene TRBV11-2 combines with J gene TRBJ2-3; D unresolved. There are 17 residues in the CDR3. V shed 6 bases and J shed 0 bases, with 19 bases lying between them. Germline values: CDR1 SGHAT, CDR2 FQNNGV. CDR3 sequence: CASRQIASIGSTDTQYF. CDR3 nucleotides: TGTGCCAGCAGACAGATAGCATCGATCGGGAGCACAGATACGCAGTATTTT.

The table lists this clonotype with a few counts. This chain links TRBV7-3 with TRBJ2-3; 9 nucleotides match TRBD2. The CDR3 runs to 15 residues. Germline CDR1 reads SGHTA; CDR2 reads FQGTGA. V shed 1 base, J shed 6 bases, and the junction held 5 bases outside the gene matches. CDR3 loop: CASSLMRGGRDTQYF. In nucleotides, the CDR3 is TGTGCCAGCAGCTTAATGCGGGGGGGCCGTGATACGCAGTATTTT. Drawing the rest from reference TRBV7-3 and TRBJ2-3, the complete variable domain is GAGVSQTPSNKVTEKGKYVELRCDPISGHTALYWYRQSLGQGPEFLIYFQGTGAADDSGLPNDRFFAVRPEGSVSTLKIQRTERGDSAVYLCASSLMRGGRDTQYFGPGTRLTVL.

This clonotype has a handful of counts. This sequence joins TRBV9 and TRBJ1-2; TRBD1 agrees at 9 bases. The length of the CDR3 is 16 residues. Per the germline V gene, CDR1 is SGDLS and CDR2 is YYNGEE. V was pared by 0 bases and J by 6 bases, with 9 bases of the junction left unmatched. The CDR3 sequence: CASSVEPGQGTHGYTF. The CDR3 DNA follows: TGTGCCAGCAGCGTAGAACCGGGACAGGGTACTCATGGCTACACCTTC.

This clonotype was seen more than once but under ten times. The junction and the germline gene differ at one end; a read error may be behind it. The chain carries TRBV12-3 or TRBV12-4 and TRBJ2-7; D tentatively reads TRBD1 or TRBD2 (5 bases each). This CDR3 is built from 11 residues. The CDR3 sequence: CASSLGGPGDF. The CDR3 coding sequence is TGTGCCAGCAGTTTAGGGGGACCCGGGGACTTC.

V usage is TRBV5-1 and J usage is TRBJ1-1; D is possibly TRBD1 (5 bases). V was trimmed by 1 base and J by 5 bases, leaving 18 bases between them. This CDR3 has 16 residues. Germline V gene data show CDR1 as SGHRS and CDR2 as YFSETQ. This chain's CDR3 is CASSLRGGGTTTEAFF. The CDR3 DNA sequence: TGCGCCAGCAGCTTGCGGGGCGGGGGGACCACAACTGAAGCTTTCTTT.

V gene TRBV4-3 combines with J gene TRBJ2-7; D is possibly TRBD1 (6 bases). V lost 1 base, J lost 5 bases, and 12 bases lay in between. Germline-derived CDR1 and CDR2 are LGHNA and YSLEER. This CDR3 has 14 amino acids. CDR3 sequence (DNA): TGCGCCAGCAGCCAAGTTTCAGGGGCAGACGAGCAGTACTTC. Its translation is CASSQVSGADEQYF.

This clonotype was recorded a few times. The V call is TRBV4-1, the J call TRBJ1-2, with no clear D. The CDR3 is 13 residues long. Germline V CDR1 and CDR2: MGHRA, YSYEKL. Trimming pared 0 bases from V and 13 bases from J, leaving 15 bases between. CDR3 loop: CASSQDLSRRLTF. Written as DNA, the CDR3 is TGCGCCAGCAGCCAAGATCTCTCCCGACGTCTCACCTTC.

This clonotype was detected only a few times. V is TRBV10-3 and J is TRBJ2-5; 8 bases line up with TRBD2. Germline V gene sequence: CDR1 ENHRY, CDR2 SYGVKD. V dropped 0 bases and J dropped 4; count of bases not matched to a gene: 4. This CDR3 is 15 amino acids long. The CDR3 DNA is TGTGCCATCAGTGAGTCAGCGGGGGCCGGAGAGACCCAGTACTTC. It encodes CAISESAGAGETQYF.

The gene calls are TRBV4-2 and TRBJ2-3; 8 bases fit TRBD2. CDR1 is LGHNA and CDR2 is YNFKEQ in the germline V gene. The CDR3 extends over 15 amino acids. With 5 bases clipped from V and 2 bases from J, the junction kept 6 bases outside the gene matches. The CDR3 here is CASSFSGETTDTQYF. CDR3 DNA: TGTGCCAGCAGCTTTAGCGGGGAAACCACAGATACGCAGTATTTT.

The chain employs TRBV4-3 and TRBJ2-3; a weak D match, TRBD2 (6 bases). Germline V lookup: CDR1 LGHNA, CDR2 YSLEER. The CDR3 sequence is 16 residues long. V gave up 0 bases and J gave up 3 bases, with 13 bases separating them. CDR3 sequence reads: CASSQDRRGTTDTQYF. As DNA, the CDR3 is TGCGCCAGCAGCCAAGATAGGAGGGGTACAACAGATACGCAGTATTTT.

This clonotype occurred many times. The rearrangement joins TRBV4-3 to TRBJ2-3; D is ambiguous. The CDR3 loop spans 14 amino acids. Germline CDR1 and CDR2: LGHNA and YSLEER. Trimming removed 0 bases from V and 4 bases from J, with 8 bases in between. CDR3 nucleotide sequence: TGCGCCAGCAGCCAAGAAACCTGGGCAGATACGCAGTATTTT. Amino acid sequence: CASSQETWADTQYF.

The V call is TRBV20-1, the J call TRBJ1-6; 9 bases line up with TRBD1. The CDR3 sequence is 14 residues long. Looked up from germline, CDR1 is DFQATT and CDR2 is SNEGSKA (reference sequence). Trimming at V came to 3 bases and at J to 10 bases, leaving 7 bases not matched to a gene. The CDR3 loop is CSASIGTGRSPLHF. For the CDR3, the DNA is TGCAGTGCTAGCATTGGGACAGGGAGGTCACCCCTCCACTTT.

The chain combines TRBV7-9 with TRBJ1-1, with D unresolved. The germline gives CDR1 SEHNR, CDR2 FQNEAQ (reference sequence). The CDR3 is 16 residues long. Trimming pared 5 bases from V and 0 bases from J, leaving 16 bases between. The CDR3 protein is CASSQPWGGMNTEAFF. The CDR3 nucleotides read TGTGCCAGCAGCCAACCTTGGGGAGGGATGAACACTGAAGCTTTCTTT.

The table lists this clonotype with a few counts. The V call is TRBV20-1, the J call TRBJ2-3; possible D gene TRBD2, 5 bases. The germline V gene has CDR1 DFQATT and CDR2 SNEGSKA (reference sequence). The CDR3 is 12 residues long. The V end lost 5 bases, the J end lost 1 base, and 7 bases lay between the germline ends. In DNA, the CDR3 is TGCAGTGCTGACTACGGCACAGATACGCAGTATTTT. Its translation is CSADYGTDTQYF.

The V gene is TRBV20-1, the J gene TRBJ2-6; D is perhaps TRBD1 (5 bases). Germline V gene data show CDR1 as DFQATT and CDR2 as SNEGSKA (reference sequence). CDR3 length equals 14 residues. The V gene lost 8 bases and the J gene lost 2 bases, with 13 bases spanning the gap. This CDR3 reads CSTFGAAGANVLTF. In DNA, the CDR3 is TGCAGTACCTTTGGGGCGGCTGGGGCCAACGTCCTGACTTTC.

The rearrangement uses TRBV24-1 and TRBJ1-1; no clear D gene. V was shortened by 1 base and J by 5 bases, with 7 bases between the two germline ends. This CDR3 comprises 13 residues. Per germline, CDR1 KGHDR and CDR2 SFDVKD. CDR3 in amino acids: CATSDLWGTEAFF. CDR3 bases: TGTGCCACCAGTGATTTATGGGGAACTGAAGCTTTCTTT.

This clonotype was seen a handful of times. This sequence joins TRBV19 and TRBJ2-3; 7 nucleotides line up with TRBD1. J gave up 4 bases and V 10 bases, and 14 bases lay outside the gene matches. CDR3 length: 15 residues. Germline lookup yields CDR1 LNHDA and CDR2 SQIVND (reference sequence). The CDR3 sequence: CATANRGRAADTQYF. In DNA, the CDR3 is TGTGCCACCGCGAACAGGGGAAGGGCCGCAGATACGCAGTATTTT.